The rows below give T cell receptor beta chains drawn from one sample of a study of CD8+ T cells in alopecia areata. Produced via immunoSEQ multiplex PCR; TCRdb's table is partial and in-frame only. Here the sample spans about 170,000 clones, 67% being singletons. This sample comprised CD8+ T cells sorted from blood, obtained at week 0. These receptors were collected from a human donor with alopecia areata. CDR3s include the opening cysteine and the closing phenylalanine or tryptophan. A D gene is named only where the DNA matches it firmly. Clone size appears in some rows only: once, few, many, or a class for an expanded clone.

CDR3: CASSKGPRDEQYF
DNA: TGTGCCAGCAGCAAGGGCCCACGGGACGAGCAGTACTTC
J: TRBJ2-7
size: few
D: NA
V: TRBV7-9

CDR3: CASSFPRRGEDTGELFF
DNA: TGTGCCAGCAGCTTCCCCCGGCGGGGGGAGGACACCGGGGAGCTGTTTTTT
J: TRBJ2-2
size: NA
D: TRBD2
V: TRBV7-6

CDR3: CASSDSKDTQYF
DNA: TGTGCCAGCAGTGACTCTAAAGATACGCAGTATTTT
J: TRBJ2-3
size: NA
D: NA
V: TRBV6-4

CDR3: CATSRVGDGGEQYF
DNA: TGTGCCACCAGCAGAGTCGGGGACGGGGGGGAGCAGTACTTC
J: TRBJ2-7
size: NA
D: TRBD2
V: TRBV15

CDR3: CASSRGGTQETQYF
DNA: TGTGCCAGCAGCCGGGGGGGGACCCAAGAGACCCAGTACTTC
J: TRBJ2-5
size: once
D: TRBD2
V: TRBV4-2

CDR3: CAWSGGRGNQPQHF
DNA: TGTGCCTGGAGTGGGGGCAGGGGCAATCAGCCCCAGCATTTT
J: TRBJ1-5
size: NA
D: NA
V: TRBV30

CDR3: CASSLWGGAAFTEAFF
DNA: TGTGCCAGCAGTTTATGGGGAGGGGCCGCATTCACTGAAGCTTTCTTT
J: TRBJ1-1
size: NA
D: NA
V: TRBV27

CDR3: CASGLSHEQYF
DNA: TGTGCTAGTGGTTTAAGCCACGAGCAGTACTTC
J: TRBJ2-7
size: NA
D: NA
V: TRBV12-5

CDR3: CASSSFGSEAKNIQYF
DNA: TGTGCCAGCAGCTCCTTTGGTAGCGAAGCCAAAAACATTCAGTACTTC
J: TRBJ2-4
size: NA
D: NA
V: TRBV13

CDR3: CASSFGSGAPYEQYF
DNA: TGTGCCAGCAGCTTCGGGAGCGGGGCCCCCTACGAGCAGTACTTC
J: TRBJ2-7
size: once
D: TRBD2
V: TRBV5-6

CDR3: CAWTSGGTHRRSSNEQFF
DNA: TGTGCCTGGACATCCGGAGGGACGCATCGCCGGAGTTCCAATGAGCAGTTCTTC
J: TRBJ2-1
size: NA
D: NA
V: TRBV30

CDR3: CASSGLGRNGYTF
DNA: TGTGCCAGCAGTGGTTTGGGTCGTAATGGCTACACCTTC
J: TRBJ1-2
size: medium-sized
D: NA
V: TRBV2

CDR3: CASSDGVADTQYF
DNA: TGTGCCAGCAGTGACGGGGTCGCAGATACGCAGTATTTT
J: TRBJ2-3
size: NA
D: NA
V: TRBV2

CDR3: CASSLAGGNTGELFF
DNA: TGCGCCAGCAGCCTAGCGGGGGGGAACACCGGGGAGCTGTTTTTT
J: TRBJ2-2
size: NA
D: TRBD2
V: TRBV4-1

CDR3: CASSPQGAAETQYF
DNA: TGTGCCAGCAGCCCACAAGGGGCTGCAGAGACCCAGTACTTC
J: TRBJ2-5
size: NA
D: NA
V: TRBV6-5

CDR3: CASSLGSAGYEQYF
DNA: TGTGCCAGCAGCTTGGGAAGCGCCGGCTACGAGCAGTACTTC
J: TRBJ2-7
size: NA
D: NA
V: TRBV7-9

CDR3: CASSPLVGAIQYF
DNA: TGTGCCAGCAGCCCCCTAGTAGGGGCCATTCAGTACTTC
J: TRBJ2-4
size: NA
D: NA
V: TRBV9

CDR3: CAWSTLSSYNEQFF
DNA: TGTGCCTGGAGCACGTTAAGCTCCTACAATGAGCAGTTCTTC
J: TRBJ2-1
size: NA
D: NA
V: TRBV30

CDR3: CASSLGPSQYGYTF
DNA: TGTGCCAGCAGCTTAGGACCCTCGCAATATGGCTACACCTTC
J: TRBJ1-2
size: NA
D: NA
V: TRBV7-9

CDR3: CASSTGGFYGYTF
DNA: TGTGCCAGCAGCACCGGGGGATTCTATGGCTACACCTTC
J: TRBJ1-2
size: few
D: NA
V: TRBV7-9

CDR3: CASSLVAGYTGELFF
DNA: TGTGCCAGCAGCTTGGTGGCAGGGTATACCGGGGAGCTGTTTTTT
J: TRBJ2-2
size: NA
D: NA
V: TRBV5-6

CDR3: CASSLEPSTGELFF
DNA: TGTGCCAGCAGCTTAGAACCGAGCACCGGGGAGCTGTTTTTT
J: TRBJ2-2
size: NA
D: NA
V: TRBV13

CDR3: CASSPTPGAHQPQHF
DNA: TGTGCCAGCAGTCCCACCCCCGGGGCCCATCAGCCCCAGCATTTT
J: TRBJ1-5
size: NA
D: NA
V: TRBV27

CDR3: CASSEWVSGGTDTQYF
DNA: TGTGCCAGCAGTGAATGGGTTAGCGGGGGCACAGATACGCAGTATTTT
J: TRBJ2-3
size: NA
D: TRBD2
V: TRBV25-1

CDR3: CASSALNWGGEQYF
DNA: TGTGCCAGCAGCGCATTGAACTGGGGTGGCGAGCAGTACTTC
J: TRBJ2-7
size: NA
D: NA
V: TRBV9

CDR3: CASRHRVTSPLHF
DNA: TGTGCCAGCAGGCACAGAGTAACTTCACCCCTCCACTTT
J: TRBJ1-6
size: NA
D: NA
V: TRBV27

CDR3: CASSHSGADEQFF
DNA: TGCGCCAGCAGCCACTCCGGAGCAGACGAGCAGTTCTTC
J: TRBJ2-1
size: NA
D: NA
V: TRBV4-1

CDR3: CASSLEQGAPTGYTF
DNA: TGTGCCAGCAGCCTAGAGCAGGGGGCGCCCACGGGCTACACCTTC
J: TRBJ1-2
size: NA
D: TRBD1
V: TRBV5-5

CDR3: CASSPGGGPSYEQYF
DNA: TGTGCCAGCAGCCCCGGGGGGGGCCCCAGCTACGAGCAGTACTTC
J: TRBJ2-7
size: NA
D: TRBD2
V: TRBV9

CDR3: CASSSPNTDNEQFF
DNA: TGTGCCAGCAGCTCCCCCAACACGGACAATGAGCAGTTCTTC
J: TRBJ2-1
size: NA
D: NA
V: TRBV7-9

CDR3: CASNEGDYNSPLHF
DNA: TGTGCCAGCAATGAAGGGGACTATAATTCACCCCTCCACTTT
J: TRBJ1-6
size: once
D: NA
V: TRBV27

CDR3: CASSAHPVTSGGAYEQFF
DNA: TGTGCCAGCAGTGCCCACCCCGTGACTAGCGGGGGGGCCTATGAGCAGTTCTTC
J: TRBJ2-1
size: NA
D: TRBD2
V: TRBV2

CDR3: CAWSVHLGDTEAFF
DNA: TGTGCCTGGAGTGTTCACCTGGGGGACACTGAAGCTTTCTTT
J: TRBJ1-1
size: NA
D: NA
V: TRBV30

CDR3: CASSFWTHLTYEQYF
DNA: TGTGCCAGCAGCTTCTGGACCCATCTAACCTACGAGCAGTACTTC
J: TRBJ2-7
size: NA
D: NA
V: TRBV7-8

CDR3: CAWSVSLYEQYF
DNA: TGTGCCTGGAGTGTTTCACTATACGAGCAGTACTTC
J: TRBJ2-7
size: NA
D: NA
V: TRBV30

CDR3: CASSLGDGGRYEQYF
DNA: TGTGCTAGCAGCTTAGGGGACGGGGGGAGGTACGAGCAGTACTTC
J: TRBJ2-7
size: NA
D: TRBD2
V: TRBV7-7

CDR3: CASSLLGGYTF
DNA: TGTGCCAGCAGCTTATTGGGCGGCTACACCTTC
J: TRBJ1-2
size: NA
D: NA
V: TRBV7-8

CDR3: CASSSGLALANTGELFF
DNA: TGTGCCAGCAGCTCCGGGCTAGCTCTCGCGAACACCGGGGAGCTGTTTTTT
J: TRBJ2-2
size: NA
D: NA
V: TRBV11-2

CDR3: CASSAGNYGYTF
DNA: TGTGCCAGCAGCGCAGGGAACTATGGCTACACCTTC
J: TRBJ1-2
size: once
D: NA
V: TRBV7-9